This note documents a single T cell receptor (beta chain) sequence. The study ran its PCR with 60 Vbeta and 13 Jbeta primers. The assay was immunoSEQ multiplex PCR, and TCRdb's table has in-frame clones only and misses some. The table records about 200,000 clones, 75% to 90% of them present only once. The CDR3 extends over 15 amino acids. V lost 10 bases to trimming and J lost 0 bases, with 18 bases between them. Germline V gene lookup returns CDR1 LNHDA and CDR2 SQIVND (reference sequence). This record belongs to a study of cytomegalovirus exposure and HLA in healthy donors. Those who donated were healthy bone marrow donors.

Specimen: PBMCs. The chain has TRBV19 and TRBJ1-2; D might be TRBD1 (5 bases). This clonotype was obtained from a woman between 40 and 50 years old in good health and CMV-seronegative. CDR3 sequence reads: CAIKAGTDTNYGYTF. CDR3 DNA sequence: TGTGCCATCAAGGCGGGGACTGATACTAACTATGGCTACACCTTC. The full variable domain, completed using reference TRBV19 and TRBJ1-2, is DGGITQSPKYLFRKEGQNVTLSCEQNLNHDAMYWYRQDPGQGLRLIYYSQIVNDFQKGDIAEGYSVSREKKESFPLTVTSAQKNPTAFYLCAIKAGTDTNYGYTFGSGTRLTVV.